This T cell receptor beta chain was identified in a study of cytomegalovirus exposure and HLA in healthy donors. Donors were ostensibly healthy at sampling, although undocumented immune exposures were probable. In the case of this clone: As yet, its antigen is unknown.

General observations from the study: More clonal expansion characterized HLA-associated TCR beta chains than equally common others in a later analysis. A later look showed TCR association rates differing by HLA locus, highest for DRB1 and lowest for HLA-C. An Asian-associated ancestry cluster reportedly showed fewer N-insertions than the roughly 670-donor mean in a later analysis.

The length of the CDR3 is 17 residues. V was clipped by 5 bases and J by 0 bases, with 16 bases between them. CDR1 is MNHEY, CDR2 SMNVEV, per germline (reference sequence). This PCR relied on a set of 60 Vbeta primers and 13 Jbeta primers. TCRdb's copy holds only in-frame clones and misses some; the assay was immunoSEQ multiplex PCR. The table has about 200,000 clones, 70% to 80% seen once. V gene TRBV27 combines with J gene TRBJ1-4, with a tentative D call TRBD1 (5 bases). This clonotype was sampled from a male donor in good health and CMV-seropositive. Specimen: PBMCs. CDR3 in DNA: TGTGCCAGCAGTACCGGGCAGGGTTCTTCAACTAATGAAAAACTGTTTTTT. It translates to CASSTGQGSSTNEKLFF.